The 6 T cell receptor beta chains below come from one sample, sequenced in a study of patients and donors after allogeneic stem cell transplantation. TCRdb ran MiXCR on the RT-PCR reads and lists one entry per CDR3 protein. The table has approximately 200,000 distinct CDR3 sequences, roughly two fifths seen once; the top ten hold approximately 32%. Sequencing input: blood, either unsorted or a sorted T cell fraction (not recorded which). Receptors were obtained from a human donor who was either an allogeneic HSCT recipient or a stem cell or donor lymphocyte infusion donor (not recorded which). It is not recorded whose cells these are; they may come from a transplant donor.

The rearrangement links TRBV10-3 to TRBJ2-1, with 7 bases that match TRBD2. V trimming: 3 bases; J trimming: 8 bases; junction bases outside the gene matches: 4. The CDR3 is made up of 13 amino acids. Germline V gene lookup returns CDR1 ENHRY and CDR2 SYGVKD. The DNA of the CDR3 is TGTGCCATCAGTGAAGCGGGATTGGATGAGCAGTTCTTC. It yields the protein CAISEAGLDEQFF.

This clonotype showed up just a few times. The chain is built from TRBV2 and TRBJ1-2; 8 nucleotides line up with TRBD1. The V gene's germline CDR1 is SNHLY and CDR2 FYNNEI. This CDR3 region has 13 residues. V shed 5 bases and J 8 bases; nucleotides not matched to a gene: 7. The CDR3 sequence: CASSWGQVEGYTF. CDR3 nucleotide sequence: TGTGCCAGCAGTTGGGGACAGGTCGAGGGCTACACCTTC.

This clonotype was detected once. The chain is built from TRBV25-1 and TRBJ2-1, with D unresolved. Trimming removed 4 bases at V and 3 bases at J, with 13 bases between. Germline CDR1 is MGHDK and CDR2 is SYGVNS. This CDR3 contains 15 residues. The CDR3 sequence is CASSAAVDDYNEQFF. Written as DNA, the CDR3 is TGTGCCAGCAGTGCTGCTGTGGACGACTACAATGAGCAGTTCTTC.

The genes are TRBV29-1 and TRBJ2-1; no clear D gene. Trimming took off 5 bases at V and 0 bases at J, with 17 bases between the two ends. Germline CDR1 reads SQVTM; CDR2 reads ANQGSEA. This CDR3 has 16 residues. The CDR3 nucleotides read TGCAGCGTTACGGGTGGACGGGCGGCCTCCTACAATGAGCAGTTCTTC. Translated: CSVTGGRAASYNEQFF.

The V call is TRBV29-1, the J call TRBJ1-1; tentative D call: TRBD1 (5 bases). The V end lost 0 bases, the J end lost 10 bases, and 12 bases lay between the germline ends. In germline, CDR1 is SQVTM, CDR2 ANQGSEA. The CDR3 is 12 amino acids. The CDR3 coding sequence is TGCAGCGTTGAAGAAGGACATGAGGGAGCTTTCTTT. Translated, it gives CSVEEGHEGAFF. The variable domain in full, with the rest retrieved from reference TRBV29-1 and TRBJ1-1, is SAVISQKPSRDICQRGTSLTIQCQVDSQVTMMFWYRQQPGQSLTLIATANQGSEATYESGFVIDKFPISRPNLTFSTLTVSNMSPEDSSIYLCSVEEGHEGAFFGQGTRLTVV.

The chain recombines TRBV28 with TRBJ1-5; possible D gene TRBD1, 5 bases. Germline assignment: CDR1 MDHEN and CDR2 SYDVKM. V lost 5 bases, J lost 0 bases, and 11 bases lay in between. This CDR3 comprises 15 residues. CDR3 sequence: CASSRDVNSNQPQHF. The DNA for the CDR3 is TGTGCCAGCAGTCGGGACGTCAATAGCAATCAGCCCCAGCATTTT.